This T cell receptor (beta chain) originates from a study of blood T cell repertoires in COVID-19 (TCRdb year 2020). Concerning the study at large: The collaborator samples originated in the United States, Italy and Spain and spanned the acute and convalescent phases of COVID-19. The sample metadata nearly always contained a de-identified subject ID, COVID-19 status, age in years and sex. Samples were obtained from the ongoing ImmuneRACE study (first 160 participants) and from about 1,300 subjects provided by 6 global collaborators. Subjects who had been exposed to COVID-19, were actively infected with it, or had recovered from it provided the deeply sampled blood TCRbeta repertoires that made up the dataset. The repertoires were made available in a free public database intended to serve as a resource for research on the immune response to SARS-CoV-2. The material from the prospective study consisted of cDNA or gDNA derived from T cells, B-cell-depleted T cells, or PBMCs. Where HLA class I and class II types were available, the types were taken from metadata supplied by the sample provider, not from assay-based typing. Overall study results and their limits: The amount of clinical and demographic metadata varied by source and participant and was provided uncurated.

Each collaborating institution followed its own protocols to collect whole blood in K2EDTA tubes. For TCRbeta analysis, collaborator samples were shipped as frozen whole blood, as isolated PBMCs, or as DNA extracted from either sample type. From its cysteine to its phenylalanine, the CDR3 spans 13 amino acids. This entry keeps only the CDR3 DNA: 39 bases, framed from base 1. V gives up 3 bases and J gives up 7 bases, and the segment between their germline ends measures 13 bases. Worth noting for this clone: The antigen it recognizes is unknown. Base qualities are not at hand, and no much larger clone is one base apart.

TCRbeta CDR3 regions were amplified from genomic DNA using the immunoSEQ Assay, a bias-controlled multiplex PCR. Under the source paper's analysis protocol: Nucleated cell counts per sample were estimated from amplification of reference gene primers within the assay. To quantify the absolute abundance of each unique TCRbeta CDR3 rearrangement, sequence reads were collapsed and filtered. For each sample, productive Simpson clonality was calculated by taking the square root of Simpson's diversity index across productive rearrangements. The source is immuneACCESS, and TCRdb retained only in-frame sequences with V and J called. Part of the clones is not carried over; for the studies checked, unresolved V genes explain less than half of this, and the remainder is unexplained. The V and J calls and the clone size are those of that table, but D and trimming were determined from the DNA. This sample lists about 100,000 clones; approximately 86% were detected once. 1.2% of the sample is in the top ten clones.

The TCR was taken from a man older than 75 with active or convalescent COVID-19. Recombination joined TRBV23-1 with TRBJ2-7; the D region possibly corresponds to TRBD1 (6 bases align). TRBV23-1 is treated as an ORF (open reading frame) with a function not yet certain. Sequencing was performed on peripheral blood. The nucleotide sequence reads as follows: TGCGCCAGCAGTCAGAGCCCGCAGGGGGAGCAGTACTTC. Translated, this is CASSQSPQGEQYF.